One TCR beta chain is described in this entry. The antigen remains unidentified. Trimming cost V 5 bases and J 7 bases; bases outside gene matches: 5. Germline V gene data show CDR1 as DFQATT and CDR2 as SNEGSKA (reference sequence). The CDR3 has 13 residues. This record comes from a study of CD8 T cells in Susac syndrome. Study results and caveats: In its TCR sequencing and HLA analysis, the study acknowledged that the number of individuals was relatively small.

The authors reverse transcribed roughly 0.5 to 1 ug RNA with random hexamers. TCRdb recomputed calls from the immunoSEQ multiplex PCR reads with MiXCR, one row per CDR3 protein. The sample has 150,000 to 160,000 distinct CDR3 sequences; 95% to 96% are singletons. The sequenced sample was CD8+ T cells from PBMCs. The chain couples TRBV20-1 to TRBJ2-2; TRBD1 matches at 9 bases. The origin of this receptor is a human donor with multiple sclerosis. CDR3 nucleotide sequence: TGCAGTGCTCGGACAGGGGACGGCGGGGAGCTGTTTTTT. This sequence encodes CSARTGDGGELFF.